This note documents a single TCR beta chain sequence. What it recognizes is unknown. Produced via immunoSEQ multiplex PCR; TCRdb's table is partial and in-frame only. The sample has some 40,000 clones; around 96% are singletons. This sample is part of a study of T cell clonotyping in hematopoietic cell transplantation. Whole-study results and caveats: Broader posttransplant TCR repertoire diversity was predicted by graft donor and pretransplant recipient Inverse Simpson Index values. After transplant, recipient diversity fell while pathologically expanded clonotypes grew through day 180. At the given depth, recipient repertoires were over 97% de novo clonotypes. No sorting was done, leaving CD4 and CD8 contributions mixed.

The CDR3 spans 15 residues. Per germline, CDR1 SGHTA and CDR2 FQGNSA. The ends were cut back, 5 bases at V and 0 bases at J, with 13 bases in the middle. Sequenced material: peripheral blood mononuclear cells. The sequence derives from a man aged 25 to 45 in good health. Some clones in this sample may be carry-over from other donors' samples. The V and J genes are TRBV7-2 and TRBJ1-2; D gene unclear. The CDR3 bases are TGTGCCAGCAGCGTGGAGGCGGTATCTAACTATGGCTACACCTTC. Translated: CASSVEAVSNYGYTF.